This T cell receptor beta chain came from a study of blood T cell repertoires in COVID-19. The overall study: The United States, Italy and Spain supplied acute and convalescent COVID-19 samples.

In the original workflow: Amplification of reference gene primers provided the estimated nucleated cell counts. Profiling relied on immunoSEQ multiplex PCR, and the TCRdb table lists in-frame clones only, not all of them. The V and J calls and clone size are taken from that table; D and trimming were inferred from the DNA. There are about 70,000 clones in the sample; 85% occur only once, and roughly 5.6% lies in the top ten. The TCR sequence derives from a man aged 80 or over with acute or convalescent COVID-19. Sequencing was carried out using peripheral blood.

The CDR3 coding sequence is TGTGCCAGCAAAGACAGGGCTAACTCCTACGAGCAGTACTTC. Residues: CASKDRANSYEQYF. The chain links TRBV7-8 to TRBJ2-7; 7 positions match TRBD1. Germline V gene lookup returns CDR1 SGHVS and CDR2 FQNEAQ. This CDR3 has 14 amino acids. With V trimmed by 7 bases and J by 0 bases, 6 bases remained unmatched.